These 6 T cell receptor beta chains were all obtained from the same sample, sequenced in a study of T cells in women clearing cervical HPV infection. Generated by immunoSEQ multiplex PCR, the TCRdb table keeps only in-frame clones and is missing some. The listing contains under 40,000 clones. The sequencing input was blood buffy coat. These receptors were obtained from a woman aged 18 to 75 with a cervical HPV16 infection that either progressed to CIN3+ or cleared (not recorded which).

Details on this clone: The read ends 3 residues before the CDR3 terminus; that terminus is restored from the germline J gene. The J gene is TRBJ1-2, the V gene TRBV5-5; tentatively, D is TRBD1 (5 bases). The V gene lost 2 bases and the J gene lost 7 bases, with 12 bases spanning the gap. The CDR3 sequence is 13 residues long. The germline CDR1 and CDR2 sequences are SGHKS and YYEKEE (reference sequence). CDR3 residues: CASSFSEGFGYTF. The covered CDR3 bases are TGTGCCAGCAGCTTTAGTGAGGGGTTTGGC.

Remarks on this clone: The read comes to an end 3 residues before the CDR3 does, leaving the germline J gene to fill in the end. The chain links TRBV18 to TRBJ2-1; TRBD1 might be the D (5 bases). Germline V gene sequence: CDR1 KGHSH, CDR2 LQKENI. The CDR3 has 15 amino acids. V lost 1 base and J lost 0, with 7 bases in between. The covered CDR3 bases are TGTGCCAGCTCACCACAACAGGACTCCTACAATGAG. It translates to CASSPQQDSYNE. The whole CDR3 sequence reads CASSPQQDSYNEQFF.

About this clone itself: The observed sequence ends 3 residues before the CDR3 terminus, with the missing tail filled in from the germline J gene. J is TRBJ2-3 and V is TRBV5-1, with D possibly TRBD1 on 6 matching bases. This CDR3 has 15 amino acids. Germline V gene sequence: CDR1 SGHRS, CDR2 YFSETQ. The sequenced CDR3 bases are TGCGCCAGCAGCTTGGTGGCGGCCGAGGGGGAGACG. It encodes CASSLVAAEGET. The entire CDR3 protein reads CASSLVAAEGETQYF.

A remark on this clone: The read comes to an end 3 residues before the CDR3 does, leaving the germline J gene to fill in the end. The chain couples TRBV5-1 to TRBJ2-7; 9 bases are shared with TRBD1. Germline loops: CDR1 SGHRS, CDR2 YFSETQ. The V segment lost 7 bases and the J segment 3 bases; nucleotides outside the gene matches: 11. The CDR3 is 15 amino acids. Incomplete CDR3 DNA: TGCGCCAGCGCGTTGGGGACAGGGCCTCTCTACGAG. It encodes CASALGTGPLYE. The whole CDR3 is CASALGTGPLYEQYF.

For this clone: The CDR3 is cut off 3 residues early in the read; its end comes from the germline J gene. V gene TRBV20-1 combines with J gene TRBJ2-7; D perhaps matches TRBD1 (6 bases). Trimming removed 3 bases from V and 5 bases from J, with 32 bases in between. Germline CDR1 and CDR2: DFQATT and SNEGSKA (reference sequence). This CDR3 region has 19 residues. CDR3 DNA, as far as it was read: TGCAGTGCTAGCCCCACCAGGGGCAGTGGTAGTGGCTTGGGAGACGAG. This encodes CSASPTRGSGSGLGDE. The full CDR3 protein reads CSASPTRGSGSGLGDEQYF.

The CDR3 bases that were read are TGTGCCAGCTCACCGTGGACAGGGGAGTCCGGGGAG. Protein sequence: CASSPWTGESGE. The complete CDR3 sequence is CASSPWTGESGELFF. J is TRBJ2-2 and V is TRBV18; 9 bases fit TRBD1. The sequenced fragment ends 3 residues before the CDR3 boundary, so the rest is inferred from the germline J gene. The CDR3 runs to 15 residues. Trimming at V came to 3 bases and at J to 6 bases, leaving 5 bases not matched to a gene. Germline V gene data show CDR1 as KGHSH and CDR2 as LQKENI.